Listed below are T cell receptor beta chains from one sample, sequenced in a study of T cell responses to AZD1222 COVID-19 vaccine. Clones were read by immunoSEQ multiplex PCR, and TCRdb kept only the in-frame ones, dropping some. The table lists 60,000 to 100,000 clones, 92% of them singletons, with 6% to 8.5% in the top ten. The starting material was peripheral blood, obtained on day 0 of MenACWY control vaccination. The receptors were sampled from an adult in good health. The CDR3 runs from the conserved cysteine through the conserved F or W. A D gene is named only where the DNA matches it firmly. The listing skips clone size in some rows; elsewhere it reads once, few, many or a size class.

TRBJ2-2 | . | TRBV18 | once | CASSPPSRGTGELFF | TGTGCCAGCTCACCACCGTCTCGCGGCACCGGGGAGCTGTTTTTT
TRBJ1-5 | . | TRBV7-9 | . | CASRSNNQPQHF | TGTGCCAGCAGATCAAACAATCAGCCCCAGCATTTT
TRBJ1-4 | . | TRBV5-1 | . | CASSETWVGKLFF | TGCGCCAGCAGCGAGACTTGGGTAGGAAAACTGTTTTTT
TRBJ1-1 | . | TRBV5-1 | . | CASSLTGWDTEAFF | TGCGCCAGCAGCTTGACAGGGTGGGACACTGAAGCTTTCTTT
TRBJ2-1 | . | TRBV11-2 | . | CASSLGGGSYNEQFF | TGTGCCAGCAGCTTAGGAGGGGGCTCCTACAATGAGCAGTTCTTC
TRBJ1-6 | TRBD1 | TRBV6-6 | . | CASSTRDRGDSPLHF | TGTGCCAGCAGTACTCGGGACAGGGGTGATTCACCCCTCCACTTT
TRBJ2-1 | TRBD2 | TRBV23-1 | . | CASSHGREGYNEQFF | TGCGCCAGCAGTCATGGGCGGGAGGGCTACAATGAGCAGTTCTTC
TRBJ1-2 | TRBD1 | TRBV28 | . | CASSLSRGLGYTF | TGTGCCAGCAGTTTATCCAGGGGGCTAGGCTACACCTTC
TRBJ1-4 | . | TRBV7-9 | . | CASSQTDSEKLFF | TGTGCCAGCAGCCAGACCGACAGTGAAAAACTGTTTTTT
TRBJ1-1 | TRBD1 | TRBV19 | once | CASSQGGGTLRTEAFF | TGTGCCAGTAGCCAGGGAGGGGGCACCCTGAGGACTGAAGCTTTCTTT
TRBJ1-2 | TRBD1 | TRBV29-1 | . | CSGGTGDGYTF | TGCAGCGGGGGGACAGGGGATGGCTACACCTTC
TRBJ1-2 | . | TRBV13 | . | CASSLGGGQPFYGYTF | TGTGCCAGCAGCTTAGGGGGCGGACAGCCCTTCTATGGCTACACCTTC
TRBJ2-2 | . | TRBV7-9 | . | CASHSLAVGELFF | TGTGCCAGCCACTCCCTTGCGGTAGGGGAGCTGTTTTTT
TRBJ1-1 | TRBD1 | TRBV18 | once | CASSPPQGGGTEAFF | TGTGCCAGCTCACCACCGCAGGGGGGAGGTACTGAAGCTTTCTTT
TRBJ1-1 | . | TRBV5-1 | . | CASSSQGEGAFF | TGCGCCAGCAGCTCCCAAGGGGAAGGAGCTTTCTTT
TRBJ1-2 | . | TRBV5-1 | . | CASSLEGNGANYGYTF | TGCGCCAGCAGCTTGGAAGGGAATGGCGCTAACTATGGCTACACCTTC
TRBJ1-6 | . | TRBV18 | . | CASSHSSYNSPLHF | TGTGCCAGCTCGCACAGCTCCTATAATTCACCCCTCCACTTT
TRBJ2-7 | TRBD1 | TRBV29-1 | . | CSVWDRNNYEQYF | TGCAGCGTATGGGACAGAAATAACTACGAGCAGTACTTC